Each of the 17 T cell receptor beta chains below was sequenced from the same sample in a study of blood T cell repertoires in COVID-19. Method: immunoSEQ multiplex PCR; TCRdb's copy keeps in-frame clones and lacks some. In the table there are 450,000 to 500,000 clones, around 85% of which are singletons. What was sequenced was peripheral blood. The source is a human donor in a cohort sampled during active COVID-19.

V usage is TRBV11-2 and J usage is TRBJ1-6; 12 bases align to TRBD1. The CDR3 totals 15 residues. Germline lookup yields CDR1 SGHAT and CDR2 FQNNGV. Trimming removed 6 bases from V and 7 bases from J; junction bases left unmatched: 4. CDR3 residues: CASSWGQGANSPLHF. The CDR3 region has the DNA TGTGCCAGCAGTTGGGGACAGGGGGCGAATTCACCCCTCCACTTT.

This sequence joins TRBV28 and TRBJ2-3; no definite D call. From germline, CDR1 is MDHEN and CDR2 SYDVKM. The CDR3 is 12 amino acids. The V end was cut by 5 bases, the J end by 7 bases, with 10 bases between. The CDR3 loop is CASSLELYTQYF. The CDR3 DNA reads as TGTGCCAGCAGTCTTGAGCTCTATACGCAGTATTTT.

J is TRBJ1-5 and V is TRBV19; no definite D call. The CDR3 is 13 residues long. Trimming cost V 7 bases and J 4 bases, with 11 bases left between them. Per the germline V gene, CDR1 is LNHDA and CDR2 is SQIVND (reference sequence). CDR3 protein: CASNRVMNQPQHF. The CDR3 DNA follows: TGTGCCAGTAATCGGGTAATGAATCAGCCCCAGCATTTT. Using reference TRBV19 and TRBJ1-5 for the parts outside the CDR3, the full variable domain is DGGITQSPKYLFRKEGQNVTLSCEQNLNHDAMYWYRQDPGQGLRLIYYSQIVNDFQKGDIAEGYSVSREKKESFPLTVTSAQKNPTAFYLCASNRVMNQPQHFGDGTRLSIL.

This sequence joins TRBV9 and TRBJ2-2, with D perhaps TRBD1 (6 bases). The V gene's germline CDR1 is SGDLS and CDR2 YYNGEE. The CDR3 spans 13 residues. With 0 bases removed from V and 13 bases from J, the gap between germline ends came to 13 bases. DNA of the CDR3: TGTGCCAGCAGCGTAGTAGAAGGGGGTGGGCTGTTTTTT. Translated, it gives CASSVVEGGGLFF.

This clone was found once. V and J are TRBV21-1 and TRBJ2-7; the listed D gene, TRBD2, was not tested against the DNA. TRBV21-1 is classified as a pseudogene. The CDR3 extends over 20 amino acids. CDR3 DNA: TGTGCCAGCAGCAAAGCGCTCCCCAAGAGGTGGGCGGGAGTACTCAACGAGCAGTACTTC. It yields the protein CASSKALPKRWAGVLNEQYF.

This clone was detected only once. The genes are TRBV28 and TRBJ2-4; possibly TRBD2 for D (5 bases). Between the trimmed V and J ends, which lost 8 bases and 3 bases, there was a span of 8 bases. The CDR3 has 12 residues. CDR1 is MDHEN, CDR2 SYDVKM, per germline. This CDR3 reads CASERVKNIQYF. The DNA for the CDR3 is TGTGCCAGCGAGAGGGTCAAAAACATTCAGTACTTC.

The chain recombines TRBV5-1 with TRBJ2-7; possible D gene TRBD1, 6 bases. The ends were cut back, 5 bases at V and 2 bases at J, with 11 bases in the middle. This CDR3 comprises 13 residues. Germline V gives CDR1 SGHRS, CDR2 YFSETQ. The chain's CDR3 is CASRPDRTYEQYF. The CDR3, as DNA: TGCGCCAGCAGACCCGACAGGACCTACGAGCAGTACTTC.

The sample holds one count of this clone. The CDR3 loop reads CASSESRDTQYF. CDR3 sequence (DNA): TGCGCCAGCAGTGAGTCCAGAGATACGCAGTATTTT. The rearrangement links TRBV10-1 to TRBJ2-3; the D is unclear. The V and J ends lost 0 bases and 5 bases respectively, with 3 bases between them. CDR1 and CDR2 (germline): WNHNN, SYGVQD (reference sequence). The length of the CDR3 is 12 residues.

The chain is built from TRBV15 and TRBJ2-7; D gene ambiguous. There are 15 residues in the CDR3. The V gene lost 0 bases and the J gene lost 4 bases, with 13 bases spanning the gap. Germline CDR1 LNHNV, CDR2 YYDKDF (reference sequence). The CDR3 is CATSRDPGGFYEQYF. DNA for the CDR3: TGTGCCACCAGCAGAGATCCCGGCGGCTTTTACGAGCAGTACTTC.

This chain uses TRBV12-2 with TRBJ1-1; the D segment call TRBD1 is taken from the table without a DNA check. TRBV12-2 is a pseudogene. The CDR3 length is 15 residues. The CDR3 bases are TGTGCAAGTCGCTTATCGACAGGGGAAGAAATTGAAGCTTTCTTT. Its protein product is CASRLSTGEEIEAFF.

CDR3 protein: CASSQADRAGYTEAFF. The DNA for the CDR3 is TGTGCCAGCAGCCAGGCCGACAGGGCGGGGTACACTGAAGCTTTCTTT. The J gene is TRBJ1-1, the V gene TRBV3-1 (or the pseudogene TRBV3-2), with TRBD1 matching 7 bases. Germline trimming cut 3 bases from V and 3 bases from J; bases unmatched to any gene: 10. Germline values: CDR1 LGHDT, CDR2 YNNKEL (reference sequence). This CDR3 has 16 residues.

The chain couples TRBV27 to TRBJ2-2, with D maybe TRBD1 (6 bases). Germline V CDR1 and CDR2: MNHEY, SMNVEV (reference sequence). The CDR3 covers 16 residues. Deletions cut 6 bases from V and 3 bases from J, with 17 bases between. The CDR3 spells CASRPRTVLDTGELFF. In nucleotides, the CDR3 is TGTGCCAGCAGGCCGCGGACAGTTTTGGACACCGGGGAGCTGTTTTTT.

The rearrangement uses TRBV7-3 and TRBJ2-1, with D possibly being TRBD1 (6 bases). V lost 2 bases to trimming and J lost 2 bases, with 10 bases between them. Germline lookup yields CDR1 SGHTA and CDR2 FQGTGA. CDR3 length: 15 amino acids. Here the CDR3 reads CASSLYTGTYNEQFF. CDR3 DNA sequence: TGTGCCAGCAGCTTATACACAGGGACCTACAATGAGCAGTTCTTC.

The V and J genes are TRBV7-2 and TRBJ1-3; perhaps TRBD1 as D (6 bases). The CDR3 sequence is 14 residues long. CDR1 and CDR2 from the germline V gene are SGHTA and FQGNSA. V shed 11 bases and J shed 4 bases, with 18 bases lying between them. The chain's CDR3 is CAWALGASGNTIYF. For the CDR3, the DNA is TGTGCCTGGGCTTTGGGGGCTTCCGGAAACACCATATATTTT.

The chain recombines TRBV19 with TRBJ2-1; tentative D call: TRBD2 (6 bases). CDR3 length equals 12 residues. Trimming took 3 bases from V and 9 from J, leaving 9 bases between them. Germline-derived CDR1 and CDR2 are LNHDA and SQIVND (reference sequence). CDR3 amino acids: CASSMGLSEQFF. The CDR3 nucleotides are TGTGCCAGTAGTATGGGACTTAGTGAGCAGTTCTTC.

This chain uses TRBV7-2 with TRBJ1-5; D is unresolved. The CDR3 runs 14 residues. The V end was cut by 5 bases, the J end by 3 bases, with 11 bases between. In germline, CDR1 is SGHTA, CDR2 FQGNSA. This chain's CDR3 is CASSNPGYNQPQHF. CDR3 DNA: TGTGCCAGCAGCAATCCGGGATACAATCAGCCCCAGCATTTT.

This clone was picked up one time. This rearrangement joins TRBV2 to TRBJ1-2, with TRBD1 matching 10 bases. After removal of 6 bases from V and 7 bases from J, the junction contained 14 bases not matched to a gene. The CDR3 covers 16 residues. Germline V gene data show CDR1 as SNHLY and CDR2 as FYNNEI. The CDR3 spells CASSVRTGGSVGGYTF. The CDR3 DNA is TGTGCCAGCAGCGTACGGACAGGGGGGAGTGTAGGTGGCTACACCTTC.